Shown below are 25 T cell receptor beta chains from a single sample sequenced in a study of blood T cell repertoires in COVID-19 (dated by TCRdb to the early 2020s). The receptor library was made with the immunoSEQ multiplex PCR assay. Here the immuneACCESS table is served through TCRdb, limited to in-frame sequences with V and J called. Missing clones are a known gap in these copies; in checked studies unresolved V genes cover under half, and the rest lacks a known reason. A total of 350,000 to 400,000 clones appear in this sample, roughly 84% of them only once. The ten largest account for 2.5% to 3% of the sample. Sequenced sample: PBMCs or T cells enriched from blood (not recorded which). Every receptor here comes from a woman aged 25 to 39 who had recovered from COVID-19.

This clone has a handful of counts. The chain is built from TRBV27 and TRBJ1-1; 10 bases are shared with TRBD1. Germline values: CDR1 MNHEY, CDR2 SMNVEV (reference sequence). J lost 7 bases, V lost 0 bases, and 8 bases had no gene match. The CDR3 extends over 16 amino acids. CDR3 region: CASSLSERQGAVEAFF. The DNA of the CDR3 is TGTGCCAGCAGTTTATCGGAACGACAGGGGGCAGTTGAAGCTTTCTTT.

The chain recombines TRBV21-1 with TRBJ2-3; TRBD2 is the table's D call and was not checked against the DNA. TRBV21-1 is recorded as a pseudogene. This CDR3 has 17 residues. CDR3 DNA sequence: TGTGCCAGCAGCCCCCCAAGGACTAGCGGGAGTAAAGATACGCAGTATTTT. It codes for CASSPPRTSGSKDTQYF.

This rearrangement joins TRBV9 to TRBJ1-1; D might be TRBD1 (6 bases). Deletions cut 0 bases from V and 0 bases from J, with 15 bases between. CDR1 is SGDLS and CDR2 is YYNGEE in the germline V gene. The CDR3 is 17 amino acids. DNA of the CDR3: TGTGCCAGCAGCGTAGGGGGGCCCTCTTTTATGAACACTGAAGCTTTCTTT. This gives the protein CASSVGGPSFMNTEAFF.

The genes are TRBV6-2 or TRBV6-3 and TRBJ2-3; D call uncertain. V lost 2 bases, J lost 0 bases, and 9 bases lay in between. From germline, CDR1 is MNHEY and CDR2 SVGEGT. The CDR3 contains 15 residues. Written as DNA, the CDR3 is TGTGCCAGCAGTTACGAGAGTTGGAGCACAGATACGCAGTATTTT. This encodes CASSYESWSTDTQYF.

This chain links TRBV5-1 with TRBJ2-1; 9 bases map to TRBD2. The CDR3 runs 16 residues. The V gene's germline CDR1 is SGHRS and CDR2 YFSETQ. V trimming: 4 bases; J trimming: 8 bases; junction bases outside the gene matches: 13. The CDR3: CASSPWIAGDNHEQFF. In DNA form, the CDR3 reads TGCGCCAGCAGCCCGTGGATAGCGGGAGATAACCATGAGCAGTTCTTC.

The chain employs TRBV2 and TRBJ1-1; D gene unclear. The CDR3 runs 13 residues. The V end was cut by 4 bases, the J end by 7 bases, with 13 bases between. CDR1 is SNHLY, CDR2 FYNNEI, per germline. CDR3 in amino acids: CASSGQAGDEAFF. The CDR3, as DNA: TGTGCCAGCAGTGGTCAGGCCGGGGATGAAGCTTTCTTT.

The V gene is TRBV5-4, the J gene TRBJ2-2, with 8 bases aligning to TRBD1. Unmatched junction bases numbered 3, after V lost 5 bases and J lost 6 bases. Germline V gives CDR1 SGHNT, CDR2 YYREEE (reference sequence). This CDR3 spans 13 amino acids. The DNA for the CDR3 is TGTGCCAGCAGTTCACAGGGGGCCGGGGAGCTGTTTTTT. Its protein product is CASSSQGAGELFF.

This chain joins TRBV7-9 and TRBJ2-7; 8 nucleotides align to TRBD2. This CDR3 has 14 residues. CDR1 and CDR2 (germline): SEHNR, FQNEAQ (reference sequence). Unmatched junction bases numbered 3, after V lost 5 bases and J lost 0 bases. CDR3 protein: CASSRSGSSYEQYF. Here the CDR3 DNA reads TGTGCCAGCAGCAGGAGCGGGAGCTCCTACGAGCAGTACTTC.

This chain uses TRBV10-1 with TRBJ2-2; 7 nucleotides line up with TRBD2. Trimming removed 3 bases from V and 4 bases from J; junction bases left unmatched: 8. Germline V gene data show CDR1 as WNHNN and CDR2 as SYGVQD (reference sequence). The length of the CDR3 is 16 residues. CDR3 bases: TGCGCCAGCAGTGATCCCGCGGGGGAACCCACCGGGGAGCTGTTTTTT. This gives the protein CASSDPAGEPTGELFF.

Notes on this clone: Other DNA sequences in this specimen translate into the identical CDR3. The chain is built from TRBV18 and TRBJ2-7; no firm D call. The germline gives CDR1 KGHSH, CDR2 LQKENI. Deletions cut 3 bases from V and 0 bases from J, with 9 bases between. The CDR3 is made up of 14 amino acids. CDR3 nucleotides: TGTGCCAGCTCACCCCCAGGATCCTCCTACGAGCAGTACTTC. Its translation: CASSPPGSSYEQYF.

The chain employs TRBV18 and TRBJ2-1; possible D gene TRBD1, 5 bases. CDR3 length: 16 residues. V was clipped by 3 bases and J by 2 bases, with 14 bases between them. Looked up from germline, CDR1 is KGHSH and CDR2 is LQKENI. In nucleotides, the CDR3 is TGTGCCAGCTCACCCAACAGGCTCGTAGCCTACAATGAGCAGTTCTTC. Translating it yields CASSPNRLVAYNEQFF.

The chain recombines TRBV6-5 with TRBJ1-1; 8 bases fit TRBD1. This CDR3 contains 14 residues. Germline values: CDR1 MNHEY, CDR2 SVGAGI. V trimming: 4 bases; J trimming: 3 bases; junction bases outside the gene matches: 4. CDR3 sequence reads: CASSFRQGYTEAFF. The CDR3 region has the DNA TGTGCCAGCAGTTTTCGACAGGGGTACACTGAAGCTTTCTTT.

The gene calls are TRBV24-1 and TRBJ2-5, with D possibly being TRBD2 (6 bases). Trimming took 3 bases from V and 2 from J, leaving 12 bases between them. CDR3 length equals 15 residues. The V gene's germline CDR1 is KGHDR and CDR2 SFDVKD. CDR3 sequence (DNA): TGTGCCACCAGTGATAAAGTAGCGGATCAAGAGACCCAGTACTTC. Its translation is CATSDKVADQETQYF.

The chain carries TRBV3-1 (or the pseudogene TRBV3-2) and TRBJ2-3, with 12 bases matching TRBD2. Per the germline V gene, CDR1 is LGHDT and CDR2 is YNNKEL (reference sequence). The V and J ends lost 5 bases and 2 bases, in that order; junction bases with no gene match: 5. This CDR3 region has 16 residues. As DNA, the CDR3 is TGTGCCAGCAGCGAAACTAGCGGGGGGTACACAGATACGCAGTATTTT. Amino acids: CASSETSGGYTDTQYF.

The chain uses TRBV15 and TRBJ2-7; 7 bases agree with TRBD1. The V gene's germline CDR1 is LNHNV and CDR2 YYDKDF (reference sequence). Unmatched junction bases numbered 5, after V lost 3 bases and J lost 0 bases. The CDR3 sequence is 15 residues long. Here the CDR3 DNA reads TGTGCCACCAGCAGGACAGGGACCTACTCCTACGAGCAGTACTTC. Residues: CATSRTGTYSYEQYF.

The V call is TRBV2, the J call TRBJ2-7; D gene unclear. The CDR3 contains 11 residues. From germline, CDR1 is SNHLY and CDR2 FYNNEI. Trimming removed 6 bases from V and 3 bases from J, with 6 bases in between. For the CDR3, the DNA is TGTGCCAGCAGGCTGAGCTACGAGCAGTACTTC. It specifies CASRLSYEQYF.

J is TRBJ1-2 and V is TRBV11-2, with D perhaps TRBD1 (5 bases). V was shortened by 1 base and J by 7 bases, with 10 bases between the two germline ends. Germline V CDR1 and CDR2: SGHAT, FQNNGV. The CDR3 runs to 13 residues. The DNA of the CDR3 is TGTGCCAGCAGCTTAGGGGGCGCCGGTGGCTACACCTTC. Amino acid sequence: CASSLGGAGGYTF. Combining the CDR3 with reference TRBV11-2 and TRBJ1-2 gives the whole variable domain EAGVAQSPRYKIIEKRQSVAFWCNPISGHATLYWYQQILGQGPKLLIQFQNNGVVDDSQLPKDRFSAERLKGVDSTLKIQPAKLEDSAVYLCASSLGGAGGYTFGSGTRLTVV.

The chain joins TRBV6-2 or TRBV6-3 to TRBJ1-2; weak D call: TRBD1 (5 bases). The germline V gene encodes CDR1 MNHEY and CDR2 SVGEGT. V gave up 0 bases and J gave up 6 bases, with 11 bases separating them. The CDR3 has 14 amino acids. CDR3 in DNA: TGTGCCAGCAGTTACTCAGGGGTCGTAGATGGCTACACCTTC. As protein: CASSYSGVVDGYTF.

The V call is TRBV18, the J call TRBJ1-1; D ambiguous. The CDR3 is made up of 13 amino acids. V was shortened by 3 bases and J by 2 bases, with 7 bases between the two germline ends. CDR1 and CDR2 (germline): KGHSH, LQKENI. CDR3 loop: CASSPRSNTEAFF. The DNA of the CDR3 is TGTGCCAGCTCACCTAGGAGTAACACTGAAGCTTTCTTT.

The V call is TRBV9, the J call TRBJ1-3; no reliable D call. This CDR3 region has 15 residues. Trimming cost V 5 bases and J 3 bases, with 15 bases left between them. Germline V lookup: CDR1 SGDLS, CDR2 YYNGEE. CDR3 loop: CASSVVGGGGNTIYF. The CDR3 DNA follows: TGTGCCAGCAGTGTCGTGGGAGGAGGTGGAAACACCATATATTTT.

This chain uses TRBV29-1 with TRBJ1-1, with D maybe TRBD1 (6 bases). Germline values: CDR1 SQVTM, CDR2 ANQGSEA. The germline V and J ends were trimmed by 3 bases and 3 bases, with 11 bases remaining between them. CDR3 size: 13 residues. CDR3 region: CSVDTGRHTEAFF. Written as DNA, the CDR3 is TGCAGCGTTGATACAGGGCGGCACACTGAAGCTTTCTTT.

This CDR3 reads CASSSAGYYGYTF. DNA for the CDR3: TGTGCCAGTAGTTCCGCAGGGTACTATGGCTACACCTTC. The chain combines TRBV19 with TRBJ1-2; D is possibly TRBD1 (5 bases). Trimming took off 5 bases at V and 3 bases at J, with 10 bases between the two ends. CDR3 length: 13 residues. Germline-derived CDR1 and CDR2 are LNHDA and SQIVND (reference sequence). Combining the CDR3 with reference TRBV19 and TRBJ1-2 gives the whole variable domain DGGITQSPKYLFRKEGQNVTLSCEQNLNHDAMYWYRQDPGQGLRLIYYSQIVNDFQKGDIAEGYSVSREKKESFPLTVTSAQKNPTAFYLCASSSAGYYGYTFGSGTRLTVV.

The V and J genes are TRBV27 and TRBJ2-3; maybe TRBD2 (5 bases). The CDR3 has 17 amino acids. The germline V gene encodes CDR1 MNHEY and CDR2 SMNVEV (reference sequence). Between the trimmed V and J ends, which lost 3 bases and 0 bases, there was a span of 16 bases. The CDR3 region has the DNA TGTGCCAGCAGTTTTGGGAGACGCTCTACTAGCACAGATACGCAGTATTTT. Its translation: CASSFGRRSTSTDTQYF.

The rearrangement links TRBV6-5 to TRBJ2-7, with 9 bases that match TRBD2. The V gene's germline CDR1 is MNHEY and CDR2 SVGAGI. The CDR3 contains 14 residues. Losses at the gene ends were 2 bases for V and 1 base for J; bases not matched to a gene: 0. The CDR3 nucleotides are TGTGCCAGCAGTTACGCGGGAGGGTCCTACGAGCAGTACTTC. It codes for CASSYAGGSYEQYF.

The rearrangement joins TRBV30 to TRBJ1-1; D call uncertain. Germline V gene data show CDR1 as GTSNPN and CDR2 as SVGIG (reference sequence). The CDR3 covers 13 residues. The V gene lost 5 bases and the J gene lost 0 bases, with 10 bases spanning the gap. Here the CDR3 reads CAWGAVVNTEAFF. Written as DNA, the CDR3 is TGTGCCTGGGGTGCAGTGGTGAACACTGAAGCTTTCTTT.